This TCR beta chain derives from a study of cytomegalovirus exposure and HLA in healthy donors. Remarks on this clone: The antigen is unknown.

The PCR had 60 Vbeta and 13 Jbeta primers. The protocol was immunoSEQ multiplex PCR, while the TCRdb copy is restricted to in-frame clones and leaves out a portion. This sample has some 120,000 clones, with about 78% found just once. The CDR3 totals 16 residues. Trimming at V came to 4 bases and at J to 8 bases, leaving 9 bases not matched to a gene. Germline V gene lookup returns CDR1 MDHEN and CDR2 SYDVKM. Study observations and caveats: The authors considered a cluster of highly shared sequence variants likely to be a sequencing artifact. V- and J-gene trimming of TCR beta was linked (in a later analysis) to a missense DCLRE1C variant. Reports credit the classifier with highly specific, highly sensitive diagnosis of cytomegalovirus status. The dataset shows that most TCR sequences were rare, while some public TCRs occurred in many donors.

This TCR derives from a young man in good health and CMV-seronegative. Sequenced: PBMCs. This chain connects TRBV28 to TRBJ2-1, with TRBD2 identical over 12 bases. CDR3 amino acids: CASSSRTSGNWDEQFF. The CDR3 region has the DNA TGTGCCAGCAGTTCCCGGACTAGCGGGAATTGGGATGAGCAGTTCTTC.